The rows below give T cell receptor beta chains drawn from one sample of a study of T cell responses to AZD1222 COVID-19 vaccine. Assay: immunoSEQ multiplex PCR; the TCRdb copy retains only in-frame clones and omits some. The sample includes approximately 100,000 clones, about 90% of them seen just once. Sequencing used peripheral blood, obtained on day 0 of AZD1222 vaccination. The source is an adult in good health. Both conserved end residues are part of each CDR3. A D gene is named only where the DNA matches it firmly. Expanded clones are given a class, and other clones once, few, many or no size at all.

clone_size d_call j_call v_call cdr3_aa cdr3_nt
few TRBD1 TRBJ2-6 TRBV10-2 CASTIDRGQDSGANVLTF TGCGCCAGCACAATCGACAGGGGGCAAGACTCTGGGGCCAACGTCCTGACTTTC
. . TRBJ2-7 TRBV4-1 CASRDAGTVLYEQYF TGCGCCAGCAGGGACGCCGGGACGGTACTCTACGAGCAGTACTTC
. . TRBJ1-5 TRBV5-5 CASSSSPTGGDQPQHF TGTGCCAGCAGCTCCAGTCCAACGGGTGGTGATCAGCCCCAGCATTTT
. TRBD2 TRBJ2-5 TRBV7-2 CASSVVAGGSKETQYF TGTGCCAGCAGCGTAGTAGCGGGAGGATCGAAAGAGACCCAGTACTTC
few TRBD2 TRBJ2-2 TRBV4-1 CASSRGSGRGNAGELFF TGCGCCAGCAGCCGAGGTAGCGGGAGGGGTAACGCCGGGGAGCTGTTTTTT
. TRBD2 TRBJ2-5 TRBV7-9 CASSFGLAGGGETQYF TGTGCCAGCAGCTTTGGGCTAGCGGGAGGCGGAGAGACCCAGTACTTC
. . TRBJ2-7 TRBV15 CATSIKWGAEQYF TGTGCCACCAGCATTAAGTGGGGGGCCGAGCAGTACTTC
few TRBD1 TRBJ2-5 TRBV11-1 CASSLQGAETQYF TGTGCCAGCAGCTTACAGGGGGCAGAGACCCAGTACTTC
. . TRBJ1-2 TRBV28 CASRPTPERYGYTF TGTGCCAGCAGACCCACCCCGGAAAGATATGGCTACACCTTC
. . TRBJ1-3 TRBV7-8 CASSPGRGSGNTIYF TGTGCCAGCAGCCCAGGACGGGGCTCTGGAAACACCATATATTTT
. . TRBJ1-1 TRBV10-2 CASTRPGTTEAFF TGCGCCAGCACTAGACCCGGGACAACGGAAGCTTTCTTT
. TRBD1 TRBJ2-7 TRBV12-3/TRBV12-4 CASSFGTAYEQYF TGTGCCAGCAGTTTTGGGACAGCCTACGAGCAGTACTTC
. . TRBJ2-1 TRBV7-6 CASSFLSGGNTYNEQFF TGTGCCAGCAGCTTTCTATCCGGCGGGAACACCTACAATGAGCAGTTCTTC
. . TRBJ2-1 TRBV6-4 CASSDEGGEGNEQFF TGTGCCAGCAGTGACGAGGGGGGCGAAGGCAATGAGCAGTTCTTC
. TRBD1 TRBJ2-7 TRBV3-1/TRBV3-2 CASSQDGTGGSQYF TGTGCCAGCAGCCAAGATGGGACAGGGGGTTCGCAGTACTTC
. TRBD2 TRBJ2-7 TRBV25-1 CAIGLAGGYEQYF TGTGCCATCGGACTAGCGGGGGGTTACGAGCAGTACTTC
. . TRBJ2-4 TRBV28 CASSPLRNLAKNIQYF TGTGCCAGCAGTCCCCTCAGGAACTTAGCCAAAAACATTCAGTACTTC
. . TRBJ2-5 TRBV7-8 CASSFVLRDARETQYF TGTGCCAGCAGCTTTGTCCTCCGGGACGCCAGGGAGACCCAGTACTTC
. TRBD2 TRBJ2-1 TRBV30 CAWKGIPLAGGPYNEQFF TGTGCCTGGAAAGGGATCCCATTAGCGGGAGGACCCTACAATGAGCAGTTCTTC
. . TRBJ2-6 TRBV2 CASNYGDQLSPGANVLTF TGTGCCAGCAATTACGGGGACCAGCTGTCCCCCGGGGCCAACGTCCTGACTTTC
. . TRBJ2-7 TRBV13 CASSVGYYEQYF TGTGCCAGCAGCGTGGGATACTACGAGCAGTACTTC
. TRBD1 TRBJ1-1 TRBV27 CASSRRDRNTEAFF TGTGCCAGCAGCCGAAGGGACAGAAACACTGAAGCTTTCTTT
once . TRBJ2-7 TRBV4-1 CASSQGTSDSSYEQYF TGCGCCAGCAGCCAAGGAACATCGGACAGCTCCTACGAGCAGTACTTC
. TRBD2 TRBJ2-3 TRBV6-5 CAIPASGNTDTQYF TGTGCCATCCCGGCTAGCGGAAACACAGATACGCAGTATTTT
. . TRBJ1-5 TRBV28 CASWAVLYSNQPQHF TGTGCCAGCTGGGCCGTGCTCTATAGCAATCAGCCCCAGCATTTT
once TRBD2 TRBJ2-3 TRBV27 CASSSLFTGGSTDTQYF TGTGCCAGCAGTTCCCTCTTCACGGGAGGGTCCACAGATACGCAGTATTTT
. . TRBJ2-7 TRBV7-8 CASSLEAYEQYF TGTGCCAGCAGCTTAGAAGCCTACGAGCAGTACTTC
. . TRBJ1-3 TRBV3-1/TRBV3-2 CASSSQWSGNTIYF TGTGCCAGCAGCTCTCAATGGTCTGGAAACACCATATATTTT
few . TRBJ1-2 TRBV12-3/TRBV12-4 CAIHERDLGYTF TGTGCCATCCATGAAAGGGATTTAGGCTACACCTTC
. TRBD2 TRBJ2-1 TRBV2 CASALVGTSGSSYNEQFF TGTGCCTCAGCGTTAGTCGGGACTAGCGGGAGCTCCTACAATGAGCAGTTCTTC
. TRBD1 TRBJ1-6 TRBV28 CASSSPREQGADSPLHF TGTGCCAGCAGTTCCCCCCGTGAACAGGGGGCTGATTCACCCCTCCACTTT